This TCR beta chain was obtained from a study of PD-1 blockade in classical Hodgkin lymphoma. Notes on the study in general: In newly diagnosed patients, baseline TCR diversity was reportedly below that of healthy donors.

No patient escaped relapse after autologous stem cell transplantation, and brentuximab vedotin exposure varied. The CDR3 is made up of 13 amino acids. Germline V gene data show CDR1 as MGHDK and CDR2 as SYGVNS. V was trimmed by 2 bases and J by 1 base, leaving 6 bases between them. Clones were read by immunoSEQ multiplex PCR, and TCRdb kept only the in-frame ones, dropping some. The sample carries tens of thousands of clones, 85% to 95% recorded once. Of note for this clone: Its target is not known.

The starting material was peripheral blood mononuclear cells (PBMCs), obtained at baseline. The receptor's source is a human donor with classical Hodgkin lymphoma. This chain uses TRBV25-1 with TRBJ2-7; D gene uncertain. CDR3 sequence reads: CASSERLSYEQYF. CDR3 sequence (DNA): TGTGCCAGCAGTGAACGGCTTTCCTACGAGCAGTACTTC.